What follows are 5 T cell receptor beta chains derived from one specimen sequenced in a study of identical twins. TCRdb fed the 5' RACE reads into MiXCR, producing one record per CDR3 protein. The table has hundreds of thousands of distinct CDR3 sequences, 5.5% to 7.5% seen once. Sequences were obtained from naive T cells sorted from blood. The source of these receptors is a young man in good health.

The table lists this clonotype with a few counts. The chain employs TRBV12-3 or TRBV12-4 and TRBJ2-2; D may be TRBD1 (5 bases). This CDR3 has 16 amino acids. Between the trimmed V and J ends, which lost 2 bases and 7 bases, there was a span of 17 bases. The CDR3 DNA reads TGTGCCAGCAGTTTATCCACAGGTCTAAGTAACGGGGAGCTGTTTTTT. Translating it yields CASSLSTGLSNGELFF.

This clonotype came up many times. The rearrangement joins TRBV10-3 to TRBJ2-5, with no clear D. Germline CDR1 ENHRY, CDR2 SYGVKD. V lost 4 bases, J lost 0 bases, and 15 bases lay in between. This CDR3 comprises 16 residues. The CDR3 here is CAISGIVSPNQETQYF. DNA of the CDR3: TGTGCCATCAGTGGAATCGTATCGCCTAACCAAGAGACCCAGTACTTC.

This clonotype was picked up a small number of times. CDR3 sequence reads: CASSGTGSEQYV. CDR3 DNA sequence: TGTGCCAGCAGTGGGACAGGTTCCGAGCAGTACGTC. The chain has TRBV6-6 and TRBJ2-7, with 8 bases lining up with TRBD1. The CDR3 contains 12 residues. The trim removed 5 bases at V and 6 bases at J, leaving 3 bases unmatched. Germline V gene data show CDR1 as MNHNY and CDR2 as SVGAGI (reference sequence).

In its sample, this clonotype was seen many times. The chain combines TRBV4-1 with TRBJ2-7, with 8 bases matching TRBD2. The germline gives CDR1 MGHRA, CDR2 YSYEKL. This CDR3 comprises 16 residues. After removal of 1 base from V and 0 bases from J, the junction contained 5 bases not matched to a gene. CDR3 coding DNA: TGCGCCAGCAGCCAAGTTGACGGGGGGGGCTCCTACGAGCAGTACGTC. Its protein is CASSQVDGGGSYEQYV.

The chain carries TRBV5-1 and TRBJ2-1; 7 bases are shared with TRBD2. The V gene's germline CDR1 is SGHRS and CDR2 YFSETQ. The CDR3 sequence is 17 residues long. J gave up 8 bases and V 0 bases, and 14 bases lay outside the gene matches. The CDR3 coding sequence is TGCGCCAGCAGCTTGGAATTCAGCGGGATCGCCCATCATGAGCAGTTCTTC. Translation: CASSLEFSGIAHHEQFF.